This entry is about one TCR beta chain. This specimen belongs to a study of T cells in tumors after PD-1 blockade. Sequencing was performed with immunoSEQ multiplex PCR; in TCRdb, only in-frame clones are kept and a portion is missing. The sample contains approximately 45,000 clones, roughly 84% of which appear only once. V was trimmed by 5 bases and J by 0 bases, leaving 8 bases between them. The length of the CDR3 is 15 residues. CDR1 is LNHDA, CDR2 SQIVND, per germline (reference sequence). The specimen comprised PBMCs, sampled before anti-PD-1 therapy. The chain joins TRBV19 to TRBJ1-6, with unresolved D. The clonotype originates from a human donor with advanced basal cell or squamous cell carcinoma (not recorded which). CDR3 nucleotide sequence: TGTGCCAGTAGTGAAGGGAGCTCCTATAATTCACCCCTCCACTTT. This codes for CASSEGSSYNSPLHF.